The 18 T cell receptor beta chains below were found in one sample sequenced in a study of blood T cells in healthy people across ages. Primed by a sample-barcoded 5' primer and a J-beta primer mix, a second PCR proceeded for roughly 6 to 12 cycles. Using its own MiXCR run on the 5' RACE reads, TCRdb lists one record per CDR3 protein. The profile shows 600,000 to 650,000 distinct CDR3 sequences, about 54% of them singletons. Sample: blood. Source of these receptors: a man between 60 and 75 years old in good health.

V is TRBV6-1 and J is TRBJ1-4; weak D call: TRBD1 (5 bases). V dropped 2 bases and J dropped 5 bases, with 12 bases sitting between them. The germline CDR1 and CDR2 sequences are MNHNS and SASEGT. This CDR3 is built from 15 residues. CDR3 in DNA: TGTGCCAGCAGTGAAAGCCGACAGAGGAATGAAAAACTGTTTTTT. Protein sequence: CASSESRQRNEKLFF.

V and J are TRBV20-1 and TRBJ2-3; D call uncertain. In germline, CDR1 is DFQATT, CDR2 SNEGSKA (reference sequence). V was clipped by 6 bases and J by 5 bases, with 15 bases between them. The CDR3 has 13 residues. Written as DNA, the CDR3 is TGCAGTGCCCGAGGACCTTGGGGAGATACGCAGTATTTT. Translating it yields CSARGPWGDTQYF.

The sample holds many counts of this clonotype. The V and J genes are TRBV7-9 and TRBJ1-4; 7 bases agree with TRBD1. Germline CDR1 reads SEHNR; CDR2 reads FQNEAQ (reference sequence). The CDR3 contains 16 residues. Trimming cost V 3 bases and J 1 base; bases outside gene matches: 5. CDR3 nucleotides: TGTGCCAGCAGCTTGGGGTACAGGGGAACTAATGAAAAACTGTTTTTT. Its translation: CASSLGYRGTNEKLFF.

The J gene is TRBJ1-2, the V gene TRBV10-3, with a possible D match to TRBD1 (6 bases). The V and J ends lost 6 bases and 4 bases respectively, with 12 bases between them. The germline V gene encodes CDR1 ENHRY and CDR2 SYGVKD. The CDR3 sequence is 13 residues long. In DNA form, the CDR3 reads TGTGCCATCAGGGAAACAGGGAGCTATGGCTACACCTTC. It yields the protein CAIRETGSYGYTF.

The CDR3 spells CASNAGGREQYF. The CDR3 nucleotides read TGTGCCAGCAACGCCGGGGGGCGTGAGCAGTACTTC. The rearrangement links TRBV11-2 to TRBJ2-7; maybe TRBD2 (7 bases). CDR1 and CDR2 (germline): SGHAT, FQNNGV. V shed 7 bases and J shed 7 bases, with 14 bases lying between them. This CDR3 is built from 12 residues.

The chain has TRBV6-5 and TRBJ1-4, with D possibly matching TRBD1 (6 bases). Per germline, CDR1 MNHEY and CDR2 SVGAGI. V was clipped by 4 bases and J by 11 bases, with 17 bases between them. The CDR3 sequence is 14 residues long. The CDR3 loop reads CASSLNNREWKLFF. The CDR3 DNA is TGTGCCAGCAGTTTAAATAACAGGGAATGGAAACTGTTTTTT.

CDR3 region: CASSYGSLPGDTQYF. The CDR3 DNA reads TGTGCCAGCAGCTATGGTTCCCTTCCCGGAGATACGCAGTATTTT. The chain combines TRBV5-5 with TRBJ2-3, with no clear D. Germline CDR1 is SGHKS and CDR2 is YYEKEE (reference sequence). V lost 3 bases, J lost 5 bases, and 16 bases lay in between. The CDR3 runs 15 residues.

The chain combines TRBV6-5 with TRBJ2-1; 7 positions agree with TRBD2. The CDR3 loop spans 14 amino acids. V shed 0 bases, J shed 10 bases, and the junction held 6 bases outside the gene matches. Germline-derived CDR1 and CDR2 are MNHEY and SVGAGI. The CDR3 nucleotides are TGTGCCAGCAGTTACTCGGGGGGGTCCAAGGAGCAGTTCTTC. Encoded protein: CASSYSGGSKEQFF.

This clonotype was counted a single time. The DNA of the CDR3 is TGCAGCGTTTCAAAAGCGGGGGGGCCGGGGAATGAGCAGTACTTC. Protein product: CSVSKAGGPGNEQYF. J is TRBJ2-5 and V is TRBV29-1; 10 bases agree with TRBD2. This CDR3 is built from 15 residues. The junction had 17 bases not matched to a gene; V was cut back by 5 bases and J by 11 bases. Germline CDR1 SQVTM, CDR2 ANQGSEA.

The chain uses TRBV7-2 and TRBJ1-1, with D possibly matching TRBD1 (5 bases). The CDR3 totals 14 residues. V was shortened by 5 bases and J by 3 bases, with 13 bases between the two germline ends. The germline V gene has CDR1 SGHTA and CDR2 FQGNSA. The chain's CDR3 is CASSIGGQDTEAFF. CDR3 bases: TGTGCCAGCAGCATTGGGGGTCAGGACACTGAAGCTTTCTTT.

The chain combines TRBV5-1 with TRBJ2-3; a weak D match, TRBD2 (5 bases). Germline V CDR1 and CDR2: SGHRS, YFSETQ. The ends were cut back, 4 bases at V and 0 bases at J, with 9 bases in the middle. The CDR3 is 14 amino acids. The CDR3 bases are TGCGCCAGCAGCCGAGCGGACAGCACAGATACGCAGTATTTT. Protein product: CASSRADSTDTQYF.

The CDR3 loop reads CASSLEGRVADTQYF. CDR3 DNA sequence: TGTGCCAGCAGCCTTGAGGGACGGGTCGCAGATACGCAGTATTTT. The chain recombines TRBV3-1 with TRBJ2-3; either TRBD1 or TRBD2 may fit D (5 bases each). This CDR3 is 15 amino acids long. V lost 4 bases, J lost 4 bases, and 15 bases lay in between. The V gene's germline CDR1 is LGHDT and CDR2 YNNKEL (reference sequence).

The chain has TRBV7-6 and TRBJ2-5, with D possibly TRBD1 on 6 matching bases. Trimming stripped 1 base from V and 3 bases from J, with 12 bases between. Germline V gene sequence: CDR1 SGHVS, CDR2 FNYEAQ. The CDR3 totals 15 residues. The CDR3 reads CASSLVGAGEETQYF. The CDR3 DNA reads TGTGCCAGCAGCTTAGTCGGGGCAGGGGAAGAGACCCAGTACTTC.

The chain employs TRBV6-1 and TRBJ2-1; D may correspond to TRBD1 or TRBD2 (5 bases each). The germline V gene has CDR1 MNHNS and CDR2 SASEGT. V was shortened by 10 bases and J by 3 bases, with 19 bases between the two germline ends. CDR3 size: 15 residues. CDR3 in amino acids: CANSRESDNYNEQFF. The CDR3 nucleotides are TGTGCCAATTCCAGGGAGTCAGACAACTACAATGAGCAGTTCTTC.

The chain recombines TRBV20-1 with TRBJ2-5; 8 bases are a match to TRBD2. The CDR3 has 16 amino acids. CDR1 DFQATT and CDR2 SNEGSKA come from the germline V gene (reference sequence). V dropped 6 bases and J dropped 2; count of bases not matched to a gene: 14. This CDR3 reads CSAGGGAPTLQETQYF. Here the CDR3 DNA reads TGCAGTGCCGGGGGGGGAGCGCCGACTTTACAAGAGACCCAGTACTTC.

This clonotype has just a few counts. The CDR3 spells CASSRDSSDEKLFF. In DNA, the CDR3 is TGCGCCAGCAGCCGGGACAGTTCGGATGAAAAACTGTTTTTT. The chain couples TRBV5-1 to TRBJ1-4; 7 bases agree with TRBD1. In germline, CDR1 is SGHRS, CDR2 YFSETQ. V gave up 4 bases and J gave up 6 bases; unmatched junction bases: 6. This CDR3 region has 14 residues.

A few counts support this clonotype. The chain is built from TRBV24-1 and TRBJ2-7; either TRBD1 or TRBD2 may supply D (6 bases each). V was pared by 4 bases and J by 7 bases, with 22 bases between. CDR1 is KGHDR and CDR2 is SFDVKD in the germline V gene. This CDR3 is 16 amino acids long. CDR3 sequence (DNA): TGTGCCACCAGTGACTCCGCCGGGGGCGGTTACAATGAGCAGTACTTC. This gives the protein CATSDSAGGGYNEQYF.

This clonotype came up a few times. V is TRBV29-1 and J is TRBJ1-2; a possible D gene is TRBD1 (6 bases). CDR3 length equals 14 residues. In germline, CDR1 is SQVTM, CDR2 ANQGSEA. V lost 1 base, J lost 6 bases, and 15 bases lay in between. The CDR3: CSVEGRDMANGYTF. Here the CDR3 DNA reads TGCAGCGTTGAAGGCCGGGACATGGCGAATGGCTACACCTTC. The full variable domain, rest sourced from reference TRBV29-1 and TRBJ1-2, is SAVISQKPSRDICQRGTSLTIQCQVDSQVTMMFWYRQQPGQSLTLIATANQGSEATYESGFVIDKFPISRPNLTFSTLTVSNMSPEDSSIYLCSVEGRDMANGYTFGSGTRLTVV.